This record covers a single TCR beta chain. The data stem from a study of blood T cell repertoires in COVID-19. Study-wide background: Some COVID-19 samples were acute and others convalescent; all came from the United States, Italy and Spain. T cells, B-cell-depleted T cells, or PBMCs supplied cDNA or gDNA.

Clones were read by immunoSEQ multiplex PCR, and TCRdb kept only the in-frame ones, dropping some. Of under 350,000 clones in the sample, 80% to 90% are singletons; the top ten hold around 4.5%. In germline, CDR1 is SGDLS, CDR2 YYNGEE. With 4 bases clipped from V and 0 bases from J, the junction kept 9 bases outside the gene matches. The CDR3 has 16 amino acids. The TCR was taken from a middle-aged woman with acute COVID-19. V is TRBV9 and J is TRBJ1-1, with TRBD1 matching 7 bases. Sequencing was performed on PBMCs or T cells enriched from blood (not recorded which). In DNA form, the CDR3 reads TGTGCCAGCAGCCCTCGGGACAGAGCCCTGAACACTGAAGCTTTCTTT. Translated: CASSPRDRALNTEAFF.